The 15 T cell receptor beta chains presented below share a single source sample, sequenced in a study of T cell repertoires in cytomegalovirus infection. These receptors' antigens are unknown. One entry per CDR3 protein results from TCRdb running MiXCR on the reads. The sample lists roughly 730,000 distinct CDR3 sequences, roughly 30% occurring once. The material sequenced was cultured PBMCs, taken from culture after CMV antigen stimulation. These TCRs come from a human donor in good health (CMV status not recorded). Some clones in this sample may be carry-over from other donors' samples.

The chain joins TRBV28 to TRBJ1-1; D unresolved. This CDR3 contains 12 residues. V lost 5 bases to trimming and J lost 2 bases, with 6 bases between them. Germline loops: CDR1 MDHEN, CDR2 SYDVKM. DNA for the CDR3: TGTGCCAGCAGTAAGGCAAACACTGAAGCTTTCTTT. The encoded protein is CASSKANTEAFF.

The chain recombines TRBV7-2 with TRBJ2-1; D not resolved. The CDR3 runs 15 residues. Trimming stripped 1 base from V and 7 bases from J, with 14 bases between. CDR1 is SGHTA and CDR2 is FQGNSA in the germline V gene. The CDR3 here is CASSLDSGRQNEQFF. The DNA for the CDR3 is TGTGCCAGCAGCTTAGATAGTGGCAGACAAAATGAGCAGTTCTTC.

There are a few counts of this clonotype. This rearrangement joins TRBV4-2 to TRBJ1-4; no reliable D call. CDR3 size: 15 residues. Trimming took off 4 bases at V and 5 bases at J, with 14 bases between the two ends. The V gene's germline CDR1 is LGHNA and CDR2 YNFKEQ. CDR3 nucleotides: TGTGCCAGCAGCCTAGAGGACGTACCAAATGAAAAACTGTTTTTT. Its protein product is CASSLEDVPNEKLFF.

The CDR3 spells CASSAPADQADTGELFF. In DNA form, the CDR3 reads TGTGCCAGCAGCGCCCCCGCGGACCAAGCCGACACCGGGGAGCTGTTTTTT. The gene calls are TRBV7-9 and TRBJ2-2, with D hard to call. The CDR3 covers 17 residues. The V end lost 5 bases, the J end lost 3 bases, and 19 bases lay between the germline ends. Germline CDR1 reads SEHNR; CDR2 reads FQNEAQ (reference sequence).

This clonotype showed up just once. The chain combines TRBV28 with TRBJ1-3; 9 nucleotides match TRBD1. V shed 4 bases, J shed 3 bases, and the junction held 7 bases outside the gene matches. The CDR3 is made up of 16 amino acids. Germline assignment: CDR1 MDHEN and CDR2 SYDVKM. CDR3 DNA: TGTGCCAGCAGTTCCCCGGGACAGGGAAGTGGAAACACCATATATTTT. Translation: CASSSPGQGSGNTIYF.

This clonotype appeared a few times. The V gene is TRBV12-3 or TRBV12-4, the J gene TRBJ2-7; perhaps D is TRBD1 or TRBD2 (5 bases each). The ends were cut back, 6 bases at V and 1 base at J, with 16 bases in the middle. CDR3 length: 15 residues. CDR3 loop: CASSLIPGASYEQYF. Written as DNA, the CDR3 is TGTGCCAGCAGCTTAATCCCCGGGGCGTCCTACGAGCAGTACTTC.

This chain uses TRBV12-3 or TRBV12-4 with TRBJ1-6; D uncertain. The V end lost 4 bases, the J end lost 16 bases, and 17 bases lay between the germline ends. This CDR3 has 13 amino acids. DNA for the CDR3: TGTGCCAGCAGTTCCCAAGGATCGACGACTCTCCACTTT. Amino acid sequence: CASSSQGSTTLHF.

V is TRBV20-1 and J is TRBJ1-6; the match to TRBD1 covers 7 bases. V lost 6 bases, J lost 6 bases, and 5 bases stayed unmatched. The CDR3 loop spans 13 amino acids. Germline V gives CDR1 DFQATT, CDR2 SNEGSKA (reference sequence). Written as DNA, the CDR3 is TGCAGTGCCGCTCGGGACAGTAATTCACCCCTCCACTTT. Amino acid sequence: CSAARDSNSPLHF.

This clonotype was observed a handful of times. The V gene is TRBV19, the J gene TRBJ2-1; D is perhaps TRBD1 (5 bases). Per germline, CDR1 LNHDA and CDR2 SQIVND (reference sequence). The CDR3 loop spans 14 amino acids. The ends were cut back, 0 bases at V and 3 bases at J, with 6 bases in the middle. The CDR3 loop reads CASSIDQGYNEQFF. CDR3 nucleotides: TGTGCCAGTAGTATAGATCAGGGCTACAATGAGCAGTTCTTC. Full variable domain (outside the CDR3, taken from reference TRBV19 and TRBJ2-1): DGGITQSPKYLFRKEGQNVTLSCEQNLNHDAMYWYRQDPGQGLRLIYYSQIVNDFQKGDIAEGYSVSREKKESFPLTVTSAQKNPTAFYLCASSIDQGYNEQFFGPGTRLTVL.

This clonotype has only a few counts. The chain employs TRBV4-3 and TRBJ2-2; 12 bases map to TRBD2. Per germline, CDR1 LGHNA and CDR2 YSLEER. Losses at the gene ends were 2 bases for V and 6 bases for J; bases not matched to a gene: 4. The CDR3 totals 16 residues. The CDR3: CASSQRLAGVAGELFF. The CDR3 DNA follows: TGCGCCAGCAGCCAACGACTAGCGGGAGTGGCCGGGGAGCTGTTTTTT.

The table lists this clonotype with a few counts. This rearrangement joins TRBV12-3 or TRBV12-4 to TRBJ2-1, with D hard to call. The ends were cut back, 1 base at V and 8 bases at J, with 15 bases in the middle. The CDR3 extends over 15 amino acids. The CDR3 DNA reads as TGTGCCAGCAGTTTAGACCCCCAGCTAGTTCATGAGCAGTTCTTC. Translating it yields CASSLDPQLVHEQFF.

The chain recombines TRBV5-1 with TRBJ2-7; D ambiguous. The length of the CDR3 is 13 residues. Trimming removed 4 bases at V and 2 bases at J, with 10 bases between. Looked up from germline, CDR1 is SGHRS and CDR2 is YFSETQ. The CDR3 sequence is CASSPSLTYEQYF. The CDR3 DNA sequence: TGCGCCAGCAGCCCCTCACTCACCTACGAGCAGTACTTC.

The rearrangement joins TRBV19 to TRBJ2-1; 7 bases fit TRBD2. This CDR3 spans 13 amino acids. J was trimmed by 10 bases and V by 0 bases; bases with no gene match: 3. Germline V lookup: CDR1 LNHDA, CDR2 SQIVND (reference sequence). The CDR3 is CASSIDPAGEQFF. The CDR3 nucleotides are TGTGCCAGTAGTATAGATCCAGCGGGAGAGCAGTTCTTC.

This rearrangement joins TRBV7-2 to TRBJ1-5, with D uncertain. The length of the CDR3 is 15 residues. The germline V and J ends were trimmed by 5 bases and 6 bases, with 17 bases remaining between them. The germline gives CDR1 SGHTA, CDR2 FQGNSA. The CDR3 DNA is TGTGCCAGCAGCGCGGGCGGGCCTACCAGTCAGCCCCAGCATTTT. Translated: CASSAGGPTSQPQHF.

This clonotype was picked up one time. This sequence joins TRBV10-3 and TRBJ2-3, with a weak D call TRBD2 (5 bases). V lost 3 bases to trimming and J lost 0 bases, with 10 bases between them. CDR1 ENHRY and CDR2 SYGVKD come from the germline V gene. The CDR3 contains 15 residues. This CDR3 reads CAISDAGTSTDTQYF. The CDR3 DNA reads as TGTGCCATCAGTGACGCGGGTACTAGCACAGATACGCAGTATTTT.